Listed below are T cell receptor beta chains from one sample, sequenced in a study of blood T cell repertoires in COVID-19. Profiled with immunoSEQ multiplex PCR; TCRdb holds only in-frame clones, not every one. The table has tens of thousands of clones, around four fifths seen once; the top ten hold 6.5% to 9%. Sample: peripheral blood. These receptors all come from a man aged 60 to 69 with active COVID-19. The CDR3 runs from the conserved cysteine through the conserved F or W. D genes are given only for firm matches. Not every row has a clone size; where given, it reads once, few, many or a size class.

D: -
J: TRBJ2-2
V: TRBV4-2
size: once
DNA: TGTGCCAGCAGCCAAGTAACAGGGACCGCCGGGGAGCTGTTTTTT
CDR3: CASSQVTGTAGELFF

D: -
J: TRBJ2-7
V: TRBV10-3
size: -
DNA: TGTGCCATCAGTGAGGGAGGGAACGAGCAGTACTTC
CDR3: CAISEGGNEQYF

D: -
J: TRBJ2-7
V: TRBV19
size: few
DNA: TGTGCCAGTAGTATCGGAGGGGATCCCCTCTACGAGCAGTACTTC
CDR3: CASSIGGDPLYEQYF

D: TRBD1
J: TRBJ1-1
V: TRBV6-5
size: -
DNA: TGTGCCAGCAGTCCTCCCGGAGGGGGCCGGACTGAAGCTTTCTTT
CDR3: CASSPPGGGRTEAFF

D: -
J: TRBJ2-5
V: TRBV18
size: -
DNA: TGTGCCAGCTCACCAACGGGAGAGACCCAGTACTTC
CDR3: CASSPTGETQYF

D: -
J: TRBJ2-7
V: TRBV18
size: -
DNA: TGTGCCAGCTCACCCATAAGTGGCAGGACCTACGAGCAGTACTTC
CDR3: CASSPISGRTYEQYF

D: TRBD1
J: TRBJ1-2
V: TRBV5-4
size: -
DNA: TGTGCCAGCAGCCCCGGACAGGCCAACTATGGCTACACCTTC
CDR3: CASSPGQANYGYTF

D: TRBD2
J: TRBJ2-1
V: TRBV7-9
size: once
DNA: TGTGCCAGCAGCTTAGGGCCGGGACTAGCGCACAATGAGCAGTTCTTC
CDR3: CASSLGPGLAHNEQFF

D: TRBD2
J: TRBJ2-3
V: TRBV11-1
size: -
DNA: TGTGCCAGCCAGCGGGACCTCCCAGATACGCAGTATTTT
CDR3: CASQRDLPDTQYF

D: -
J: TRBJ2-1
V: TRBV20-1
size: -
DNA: TGCAGTGCTTCTTCTCGGGATGAGCAGTTCTTC
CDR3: CSASSRDEQFF

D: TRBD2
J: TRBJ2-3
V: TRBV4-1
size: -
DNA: TGCGCCAGCAGCCAAGCTAGCGGAGGGGAAGATACGCAGTATTTT
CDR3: CASSQASGGEDTQYF

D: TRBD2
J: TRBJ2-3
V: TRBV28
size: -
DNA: TGTGCCAGCAGTTCCGGGACTACATACACAGATACGCAGTATTTT
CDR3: CASSSGTTYTDTQYF

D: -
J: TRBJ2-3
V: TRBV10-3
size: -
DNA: TGTGCCATCAGTGAGCGGGGACTGGGGGAAGATACGCAGTATTTT
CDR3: CAISERGLGEDTQYF

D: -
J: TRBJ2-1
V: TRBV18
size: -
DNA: TGTGCCAGCTCACCACTGGGGGCCTCCATGTCCTACAATGAGCAGTTCTTC
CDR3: CASSPLGASMSYNEQFF

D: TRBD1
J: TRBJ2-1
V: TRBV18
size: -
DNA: TGTGCCAGCTCTCAACAAACAGGGGGCAATGAGCAGTTCTTC
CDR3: CASSQQTGGNEQFF

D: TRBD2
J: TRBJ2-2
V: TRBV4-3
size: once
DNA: TGCGCCAGCAGCCACTATCTAGCGCGGGGGGACACCGGGGAGCTGTTTTTT
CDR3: CASSHYLARGDTGELFF

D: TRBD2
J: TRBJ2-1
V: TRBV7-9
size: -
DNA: TGTGCCACCAGGACTAGCGGGAGTAATGAGCAGTTCTTC
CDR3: CATRTSGSNEQFF

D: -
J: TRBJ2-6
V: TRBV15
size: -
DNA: TGTGCCACCAGCAGCGGACATGGGAACTCTGGGGCCAACGTCCTGACTTTC
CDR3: CATSSGHGNSGANVLTF

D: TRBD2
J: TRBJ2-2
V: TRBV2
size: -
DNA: TGTGCCAGCAGGGTACTAGCGGTTCCCGGGGAGCTGTTTTTT
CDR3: CASRVLAVPGELFF

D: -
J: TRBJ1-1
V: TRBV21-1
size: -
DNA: TGTGCCAGCAGCATTTACGCGAGAAAGACGGGGAACACTGAAGCTTTCTTT
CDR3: CASSIYARKTGNTEAFF

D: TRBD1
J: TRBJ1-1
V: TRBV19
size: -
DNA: TGTGCCAGTAGTATGGGACAGGGTCTCTTTGTCTCGAATACTGAAGCTTTCTTT
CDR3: CASSMGQGLFVSNTEAFF

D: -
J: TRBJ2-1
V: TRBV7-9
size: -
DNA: TGTGCCAGCAGCTCTCCTCAGGGCTACAATGAGCAGTTCTTC
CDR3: CASSSPQGYNEQFF

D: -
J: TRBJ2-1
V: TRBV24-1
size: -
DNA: TGTGCCACCAGTGACCCAGGATCACCGGGACTCGCAGGGGGCAATGAGCAGTTCTTC
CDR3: CATSDPGSPGLAGGNEQFF

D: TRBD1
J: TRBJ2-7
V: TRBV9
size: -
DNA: TGTGCCAGCAGCGTAGGGGGGACAGGGTACTACGAGCAGTACTTC
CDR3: CASSVGGTGYYEQYF

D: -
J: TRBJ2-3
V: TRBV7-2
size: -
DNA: TGTGCCAGCAGCGGTACCTACCTCAGCACAGATACGCAGTATTTT
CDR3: CASSGTYLSTDTQYF

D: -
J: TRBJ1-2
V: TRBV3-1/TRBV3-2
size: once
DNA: TGTGCCAGCAGCCCTTGGGGGGGGGAGTCCTATGGCTACACCTTC
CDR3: CASSPWGGESYGYTF

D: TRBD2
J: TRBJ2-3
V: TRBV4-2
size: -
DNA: TGTGCCAGCAGCCAGGGTACTAGCGGGGGGGCCCATACGCAGTATTTT
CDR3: CASSQGTSGGAHTQYF

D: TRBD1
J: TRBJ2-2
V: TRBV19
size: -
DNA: TGTGCCGGCCGGGACCTAGGGGGCGGCGGGGAGCTGTTTTTT
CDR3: CAGRDLGGGGELFF

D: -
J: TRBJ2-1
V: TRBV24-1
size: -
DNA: TGTGCCACCGGCGGGGATACCTACAATGAGCAGTTCTTC
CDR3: CATGGDTYNEQFF

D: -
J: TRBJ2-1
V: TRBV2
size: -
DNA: TGTGCCAGCAGTGACTGGGCCAGCTCCTACAATGAGCAGTTCTTC
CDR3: CASSDWASSYNEQFF

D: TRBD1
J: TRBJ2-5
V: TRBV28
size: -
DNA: TGTGCCAGCAGCTTACCCCAGGGGGCGATTGTCCGGGAGACCCAGTACTTC
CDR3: CASSLPQGAIVRETQYF

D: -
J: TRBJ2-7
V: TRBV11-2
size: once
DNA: TGTGCCAGCAGCTTAACTCTTGTCTCCGAGCAGTACTTC
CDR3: CASSLTLVSEQYF

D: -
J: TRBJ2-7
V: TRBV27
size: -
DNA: TGTGCCAGCAGTTTTGTAGGGACTTCTACCTACGAGCAGTACTTC
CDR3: CASSFVGTSTYEQYF

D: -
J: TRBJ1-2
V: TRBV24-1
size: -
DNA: TGTGCCACCAGTGATGATAACGGACAGTTGAATGGCTACACCTTC
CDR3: CATSDDNGQLNGYTF

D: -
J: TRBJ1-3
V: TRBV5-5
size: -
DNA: TGTGCCAGCAGCTTAGTCGGGAACTCTGGAAACACCATATATTTT
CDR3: CASSLVGNSGNTIYF

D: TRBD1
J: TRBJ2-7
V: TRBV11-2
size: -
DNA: TGTGCCAGCAGCATCGGACAGGCGAAGCAGTACTTC
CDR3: CASSIGQAKQYF

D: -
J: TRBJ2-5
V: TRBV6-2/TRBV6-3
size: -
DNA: TGTGCCAGCAGTTACTCGATCGGGAAGACCATAGCATGGGAGACCCAGTACTTC
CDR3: CASSYSIGKTIAWETQYF

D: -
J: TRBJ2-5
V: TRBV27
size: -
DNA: TGTGCCAGCAGCCCGGACTTACAAGAGACCCAGTACTTC
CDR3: CASSPDLQETQYF

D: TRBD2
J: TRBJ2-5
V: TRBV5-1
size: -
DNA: TGCGCCAGCAGCTCGGTTCGGGTAGCGGGGCAAGAGACCCAGTACTTC
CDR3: CASSSVRVAGQETQYF

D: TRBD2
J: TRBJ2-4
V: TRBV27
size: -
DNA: TGTGCCAGCAGTTTGAGCGGGAAAGGTTTTCGGTACTTC
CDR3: CASSLSGKGFRYF

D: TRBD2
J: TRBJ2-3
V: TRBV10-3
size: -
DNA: TGTGCCATCCGACTAGCGGGCACAGATACGCAGTATTTT
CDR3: CAIRLAGTDTQYF

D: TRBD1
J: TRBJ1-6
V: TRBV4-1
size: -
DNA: TGCGCCAGCAGCCAGGCAGAGGGACAGCTCCACTTT
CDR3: CASSQAEGQLHF

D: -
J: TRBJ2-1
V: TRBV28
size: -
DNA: TGTGCCAGCGGGCTGAGCTCCTACAATGAGCAGTTCTTC
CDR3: CASGLSSYNEQFF

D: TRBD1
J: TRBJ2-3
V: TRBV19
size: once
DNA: TGTGCCAGTAGCCTTCAGGGGGCCGGGGATACGCAGTATTTT
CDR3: CASSLQGAGDTQYF

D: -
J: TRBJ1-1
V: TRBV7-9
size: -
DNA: TGTGCCAGCAGCTTGGATTACAGGGTCGCTTTCTTT
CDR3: CASSLDYRVAFF

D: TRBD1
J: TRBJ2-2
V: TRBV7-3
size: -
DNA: TGTGCCAGCAGCTCTGGACAGGGCACCGGGGAGCTGTTTTTT
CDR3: CASSSGQGTGELFF

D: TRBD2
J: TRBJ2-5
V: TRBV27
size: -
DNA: TGTGCCAGCAGGGTTTCGGGGGGAAAAGAGACCCAGTACTTC
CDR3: CASRVSGGKETQYF

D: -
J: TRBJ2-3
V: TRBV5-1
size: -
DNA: TGCGCCAGCAGCGCCGGACTGCCCGGCCCCACAGATACGCAGTATTTT
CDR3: CASSAGLPGPTDTQYF

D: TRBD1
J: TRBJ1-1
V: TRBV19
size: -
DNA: TGTGCCAGTAGTCCCAAGACAGGGGGCGCGGTTGAAGCTTTCTTT
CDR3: CASSPKTGGAVEAFF

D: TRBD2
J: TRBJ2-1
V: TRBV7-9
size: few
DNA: TGTGCCAGCAGCTTAGCGCTGGGGGGGAGATTCAATGAGCAGTTCTTC
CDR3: CASSLALGGRFNEQFF

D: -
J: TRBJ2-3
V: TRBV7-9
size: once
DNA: TGTGCCAGCCGGGCGGGGACAGATACGCAGTATTTT
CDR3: CASRAGTDTQYF

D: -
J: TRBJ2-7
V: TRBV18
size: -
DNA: TGTGCCAGCTCACCGATCTATAAACTAGGGGAGGTTGGGGTTGAAGAGCAGTACTTC
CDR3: CASSPIYKLGEVGVEEQYF

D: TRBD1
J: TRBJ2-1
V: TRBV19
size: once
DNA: TGTGCCAGTAGTATAGGGGACAGCATCAATGAGCAGTTCTTC
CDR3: CASSIGDSINEQFF

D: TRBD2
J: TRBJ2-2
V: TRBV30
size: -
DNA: TGTGCCTGGAGTTCCCAGACTAGCAGGATCGCCGGGGAGCTGTTTTTT
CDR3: CAWSSQTSRIAGELFF

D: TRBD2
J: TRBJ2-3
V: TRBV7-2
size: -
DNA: TGTGCCAGCAGCTTAGGTTTAGCGGGGGGTATCACAGATACGCAGTATTTT
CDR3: CASSLGLAGGITDTQYF

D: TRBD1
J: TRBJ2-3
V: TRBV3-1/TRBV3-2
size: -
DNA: TGTGCCAGCAGGAGGGACAGGGGGATATTTCTGGAGTATTTT
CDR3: CASRRDRGIFLEYF

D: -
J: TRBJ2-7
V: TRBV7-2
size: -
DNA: TGTGCCAGCAGCTTACTAGCCTACGAGCAGTACTTC
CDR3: CASSLLAYEQYF

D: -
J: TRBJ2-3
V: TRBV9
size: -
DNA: TGTGCCAGCAGCGTACAGGGCACAGATACGCAGTATTTT
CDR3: CASSVQGTDTQYF